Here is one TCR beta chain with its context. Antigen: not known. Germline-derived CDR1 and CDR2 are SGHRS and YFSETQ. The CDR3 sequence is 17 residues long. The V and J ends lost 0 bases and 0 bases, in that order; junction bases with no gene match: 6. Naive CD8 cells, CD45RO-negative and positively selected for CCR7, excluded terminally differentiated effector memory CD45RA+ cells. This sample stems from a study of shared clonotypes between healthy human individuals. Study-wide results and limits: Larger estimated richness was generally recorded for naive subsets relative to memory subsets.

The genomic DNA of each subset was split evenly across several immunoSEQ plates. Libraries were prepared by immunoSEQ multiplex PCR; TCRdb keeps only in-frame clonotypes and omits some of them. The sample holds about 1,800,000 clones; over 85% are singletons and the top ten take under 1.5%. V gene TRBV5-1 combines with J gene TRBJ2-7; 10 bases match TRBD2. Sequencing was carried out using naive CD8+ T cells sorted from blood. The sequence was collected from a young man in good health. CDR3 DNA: TGCGCCAGCAGCTTGGGGTTCGGACTAGCGGACTCCTACGAGCAGTACTTC. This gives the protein CASSLGFGLADSYEQYF.